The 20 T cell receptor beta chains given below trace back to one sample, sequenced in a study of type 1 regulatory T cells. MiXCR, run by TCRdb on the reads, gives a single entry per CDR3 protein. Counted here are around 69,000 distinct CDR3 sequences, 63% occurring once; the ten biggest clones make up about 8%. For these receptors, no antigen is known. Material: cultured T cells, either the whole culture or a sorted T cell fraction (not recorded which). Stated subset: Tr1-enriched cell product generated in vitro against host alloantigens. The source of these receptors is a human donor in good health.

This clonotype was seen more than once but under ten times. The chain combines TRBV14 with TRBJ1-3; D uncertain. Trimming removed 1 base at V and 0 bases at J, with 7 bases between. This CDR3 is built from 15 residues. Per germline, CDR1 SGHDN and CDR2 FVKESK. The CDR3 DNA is TGTGCCAGCAGCCAAGTAAGGACCTCTGGAAACACCATATATTTT. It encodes CASSQVRTSGNTIYF.

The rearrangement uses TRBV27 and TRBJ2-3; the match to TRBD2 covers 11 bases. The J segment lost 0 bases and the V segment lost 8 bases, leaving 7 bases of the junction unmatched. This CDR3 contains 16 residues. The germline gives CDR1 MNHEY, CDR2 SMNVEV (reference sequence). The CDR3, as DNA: TGTGCCAGCGAAGATCGACTAGCGGGAAGCACAGATACGCAGTATTTT. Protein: CASEDRLAGSTDTQYF.

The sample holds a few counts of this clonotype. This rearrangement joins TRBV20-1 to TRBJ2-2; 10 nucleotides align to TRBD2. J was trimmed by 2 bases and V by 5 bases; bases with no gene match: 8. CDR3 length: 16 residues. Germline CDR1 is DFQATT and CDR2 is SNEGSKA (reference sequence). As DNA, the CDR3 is TGCAGTGCTCGCCTAGCGGGAGTGGAAAACACCGGGGAGCTGTTTTTT. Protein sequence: CSARLAGVENTGELFF.

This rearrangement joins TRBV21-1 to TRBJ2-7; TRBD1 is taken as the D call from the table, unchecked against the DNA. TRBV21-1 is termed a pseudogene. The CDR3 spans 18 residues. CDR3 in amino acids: CASSKALCCWTGGYEQYF. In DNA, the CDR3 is TGTGCCAGCAGCAAAGCGCTTTGCTGCTGGACAGGGGGCTACGAGCAGTACTTC.

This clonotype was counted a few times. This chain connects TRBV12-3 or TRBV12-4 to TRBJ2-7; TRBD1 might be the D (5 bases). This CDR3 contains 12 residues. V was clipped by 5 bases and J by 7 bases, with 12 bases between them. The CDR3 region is CASSLTVGEQYF. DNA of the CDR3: TGTGCCAGCAGTCTGACAGTTGGGGAGCAGTACTTC.

The CDR3 protein is CASSVLAGTTDTQYF. The DNA of the CDR3 is TGTGCCAGCAGCGTACTAGCGGGAACCACAGATACGCAGTATTTT. The chain couples TRBV7-8 to TRBJ2-3, with 10 bases lining up with TRBD2. CDR1 is SGHVS and CDR2 is FQNEAQ in the germline V gene. This CDR3 has 15 amino acids. Trimming cost V 5 bases and J 2 bases; bases outside gene matches: 4.

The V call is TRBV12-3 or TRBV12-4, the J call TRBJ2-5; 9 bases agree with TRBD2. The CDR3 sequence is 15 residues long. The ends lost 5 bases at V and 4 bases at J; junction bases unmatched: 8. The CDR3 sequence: CASSPATSGIETQYF. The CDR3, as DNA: TGTGCCAGCAGTCCCGCGACTAGCGGTATAGAGACCCAGTACTTC.

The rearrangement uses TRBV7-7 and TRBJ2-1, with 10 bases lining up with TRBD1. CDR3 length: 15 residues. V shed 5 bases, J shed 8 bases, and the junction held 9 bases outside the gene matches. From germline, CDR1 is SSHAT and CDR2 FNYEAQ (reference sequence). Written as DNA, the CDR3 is TGTGCCAGCAGCCCAACCGGGACAGGGGCGGATGAGCAGTTCTTC. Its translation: CASSPTGTGADEQFF.

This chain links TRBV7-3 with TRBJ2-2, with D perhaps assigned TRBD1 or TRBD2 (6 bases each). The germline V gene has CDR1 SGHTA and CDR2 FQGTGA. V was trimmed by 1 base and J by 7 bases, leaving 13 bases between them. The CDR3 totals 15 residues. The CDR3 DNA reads TGTGCCAGCAGCTTAAGCGGGACATTATACGGGGAGCTGTTTTTT. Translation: CASSLSGTLYGELFF.

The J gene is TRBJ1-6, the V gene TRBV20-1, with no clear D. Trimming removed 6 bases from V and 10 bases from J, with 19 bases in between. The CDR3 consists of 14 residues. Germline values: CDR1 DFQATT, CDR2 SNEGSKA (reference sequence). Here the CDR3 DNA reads TGCAGTGCCCCCCAGGCCATTGGAACGTCACCCCTCCACTTT. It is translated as CSAPQAIGTSPLHF.

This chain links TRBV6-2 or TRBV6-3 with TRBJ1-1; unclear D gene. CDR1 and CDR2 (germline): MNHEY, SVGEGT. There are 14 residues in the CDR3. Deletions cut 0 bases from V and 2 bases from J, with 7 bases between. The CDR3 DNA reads TGTGCCAGCAGTTACTCGTCAGTTAACACTGAAGCTTTCTTT. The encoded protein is CASSYSSVNTEAFF.

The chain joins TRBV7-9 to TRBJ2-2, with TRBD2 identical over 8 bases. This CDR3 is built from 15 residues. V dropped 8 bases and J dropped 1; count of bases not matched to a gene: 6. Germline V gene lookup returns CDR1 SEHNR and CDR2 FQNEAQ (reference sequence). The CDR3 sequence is CASAPAGGNTGELFF. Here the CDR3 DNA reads TGTGCCAGCGCCCCCGCGGGGGGGAACACCGGGGAGCTGTTTTTT.

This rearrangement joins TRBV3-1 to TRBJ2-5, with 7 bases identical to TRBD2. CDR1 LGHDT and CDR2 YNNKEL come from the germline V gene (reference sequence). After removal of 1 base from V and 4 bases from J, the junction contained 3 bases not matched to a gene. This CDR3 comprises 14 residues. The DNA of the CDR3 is TGTGCCAGCAGCCAAGTGTCTAGCGGAGAGACCCAGTACTTC. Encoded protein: CASSQVSSGETQYF.

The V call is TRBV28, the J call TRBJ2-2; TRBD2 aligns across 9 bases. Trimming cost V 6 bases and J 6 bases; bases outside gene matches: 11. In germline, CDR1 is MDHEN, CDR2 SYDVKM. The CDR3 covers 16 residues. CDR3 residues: CASSPAGTSHAGELFF. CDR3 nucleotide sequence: TGTGCCAGCAGCCCCGCCGGGACTAGCCACGCCGGGGAGCTGTTTTTT. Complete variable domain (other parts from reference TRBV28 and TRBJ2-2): DVKVTQSSRYLVKRTGEKVFLECVQDMDHENMFWYRQDPGLGLRLIYFSYDVKMKEKGDIPEGYSVSREKKERFSLILESASTNQTSMYLCASSPAGTSHAGELFFGEGSRLTVL.

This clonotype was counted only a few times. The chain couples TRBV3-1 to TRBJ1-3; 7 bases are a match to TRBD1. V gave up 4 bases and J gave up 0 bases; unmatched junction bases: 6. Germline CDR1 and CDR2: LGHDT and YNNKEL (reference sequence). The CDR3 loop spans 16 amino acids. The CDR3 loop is CASSPRDSSSGNTIYF. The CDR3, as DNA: TGTGCCAGCAGCCCTCGGGACAGTTCCTCTGGAAACACCATATATTTT.

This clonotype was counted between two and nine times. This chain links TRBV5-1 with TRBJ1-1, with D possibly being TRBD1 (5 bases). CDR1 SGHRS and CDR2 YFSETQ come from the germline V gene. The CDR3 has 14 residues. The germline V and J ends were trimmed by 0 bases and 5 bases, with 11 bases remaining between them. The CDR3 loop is CASSLEGRGTEAFF. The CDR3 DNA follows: TGCGCCAGCAGCTTGGAGGGACGGGGGACTGAAGCTTTCTTT.

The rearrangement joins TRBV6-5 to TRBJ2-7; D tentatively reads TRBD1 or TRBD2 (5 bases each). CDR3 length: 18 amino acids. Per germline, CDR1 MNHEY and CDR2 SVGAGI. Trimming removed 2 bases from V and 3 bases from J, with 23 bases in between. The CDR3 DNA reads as TGTGCCAGCAGTTACGTCTTATCTACGGGAAAGGGGAACTACGAGCAGTACTTC. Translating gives CASSYVLSTGKGNYEQYF.

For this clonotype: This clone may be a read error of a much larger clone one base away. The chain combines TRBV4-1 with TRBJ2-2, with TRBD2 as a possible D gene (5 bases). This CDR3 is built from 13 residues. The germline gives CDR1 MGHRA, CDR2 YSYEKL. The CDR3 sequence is CASSLMTSGKLFF. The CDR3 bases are TGCGCCAGCAGCCTTATGACTTCCGGGAAGCTGTTTTTT.

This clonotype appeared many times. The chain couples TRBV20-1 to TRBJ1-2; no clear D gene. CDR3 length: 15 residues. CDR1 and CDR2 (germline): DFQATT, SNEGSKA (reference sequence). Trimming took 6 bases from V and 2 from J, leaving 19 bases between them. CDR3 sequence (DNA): TGCAGTGCCCGCCCCAACTCAAGGGCAAACTATGGCTACACCTTC. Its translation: CSARPNSRANYGYTF.

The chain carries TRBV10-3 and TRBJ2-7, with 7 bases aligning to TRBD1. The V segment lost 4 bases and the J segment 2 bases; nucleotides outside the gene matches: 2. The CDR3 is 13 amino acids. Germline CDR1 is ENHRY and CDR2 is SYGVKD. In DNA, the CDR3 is TGTGCCATCAGTGTACAGGGGACCTACGAGCAGTACTTC. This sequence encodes CAISVQGTYEQYF.